The 30 T cell receptor beta chains below come from one sample, sequenced in a study of cytomegalovirus exposure and HLA in healthy donors. The PCR employed 60 Vbeta primers together with 13 Jbeta primers. Data came from immunoSEQ multiplex PCR; TCRdb stores just in-frame clones and leaves some out. The sample consists of under 120,000 clones, around three quarters of them appearing once. Material: PBMCs. These receptors all stem from a middle-aged woman in good health and CMV-seronegative.

The chain joins TRBV28 to TRBJ1-1; tentatively, D is TRBD1 (6 bases). The germline CDR1 and CDR2 sequences are MDHEN and SYDVKM. Trimming removed 8 bases at V and 4 bases at J, with 32 bases between. The CDR3 is 19 amino acids. The CDR3, as DNA: TGTGCCAGCTTTAACGACCCCATCAAACGAGGACAGTTGAGCACTGAAGCTTTCTTT. This encodes CASFNDPIKRGQLSTEAFF.

The genes are TRBV7-2 and TRBJ1-6; possibly TRBD1 for D (5 bases). The germline gives CDR1 SGHTA, CDR2 FQGNSA. V was pared by 6 bases and J by 6 bases, with 12 bases between. This CDR3 region has 14 residues. Here the CDR3 DNA reads TGTGCCAGCAGACCTGACAGTTCTAATTCACCCCTCCACTTT. Translating it yields CASRPDSSNSPLHF.

Regarding this clone: A junction boundary mismatches the germline segment, possibly from a read error. V is TRBV2 and J is TRBJ2-7; TRBD1 matches at 10 bases. Germline CDR1 is SNHLY and CDR2 is FYNNEI. The CDR3 runs to 15 residues. This CDR3 is CASRSGQGGFYKQYF. The DNA of the CDR3 is TGTGCCAGCAGGTCCGGACAGGGGGGATTCTACAAGCAGTACTTC.

This sequence joins TRBV5-1 and TRBJ2-1; 7 bases map to TRBD2. The CDR3 covers 16 residues. Trimming at V came to 3 bases and at J to 0 bases, leaving 6 bases not matched to a gene. Germline V gives CDR1 SGHRS, CDR2 YFSETQ. In DNA form, the CDR3 reads TGCGCCAGCAGCTGGACTAGTAGGAGCTCCTACAATGAGCAGTTCTTC. This sequence encodes CASSWTSRSSYNEQFF.

This sequence joins TRBV4-3 and TRBJ2-3, with 9 bases matching TRBD2. The ends lost 0 bases at V and 3 bases at J; junction bases unmatched: 13. Germline-derived CDR1 and CDR2 are LGHNA and YSLEER. This CDR3 comprises 19 residues. The CDR3 region is CASSQDGGRASGKTDTQYF. The CDR3 DNA follows: TGCGCCAGCAGCCAAGATGGGGGGAGGGCTAGCGGGAAGACAGATACGCAGTATTTT.

The chain recombines TRBV5-5 with TRBJ1-4; D is unclear. The CDR3 totals 16 residues. Germline V gives CDR1 SGHKS, CDR2 YYEKEE (reference sequence). Trimming removed 1 base at V and 3 bases at J, with 13 bases between. The CDR3 bases are TGTGCCAGCAGCTTGTGGACTTCAGCAGCTAATGAAAAACTGTTTTTT. This codes for CASSLWTSAANEKLFF.

This chain links TRBV7-2 with TRBJ2-7; D not resolved. This CDR3 contains 14 residues. The germline V gene has CDR1 SGHTA and CDR2 FQGNSA. Deletions cut 2 bases from V and 0 bases from J, with 8 bases between. The CDR3: CASSLKPGSYEQYF. The CDR3 DNA reads as TGTGCCAGCAGCTTAAAACCCGGCTCCTACGAGCAGTACTTC.

This rearrangement joins TRBV7-2 to TRBJ2-2, with 8 positions matching TRBD2. The CDR3 runs to 16 residues. The germline CDR1 and CDR2 sequences are SGHTA and FQGNSA. The V gene end was trimmed by 5 bases and the J gene end by 7 bases; junction bases not matched to a gene: 12. The CDR3 here is CASSANRAGGHGELFF. Written as DNA, the CDR3 is TGTGCCAGCAGCGCCAATCGGGCGGGAGGTCACGGGGAGCTGTTTTTT.

This chain joins TRBV27 and TRBJ2-5; perhaps TRBD1 as D (6 bases). The J call may be incorrect, as the DNA end agrees better with TRBJ2-7. The V gene's germline CDR1 is MNHEY and CDR2 SMNVEV (reference sequence). This CDR3 has 14 amino acids. This CDR3 reads CASSSTGNSYEQYF. DNA for the CDR3: TGTGCCAGCAGTTCTACAGGGAATTCCTACGAGCAGTACTTC.

The chain carries TRBV6-6 and TRBJ2-3, with a possible D match to TRBD2 (6 bases). V was trimmed by 2 bases and J by 0 bases, leaving 9 bases between them. The CDR3 length is 15 residues. Germline V gene sequence: CDR1 MNHNY, CDR2 SVGAGI (reference sequence). The CDR3 sequence: CASSYGGTSTDTQYF. CDR3 in DNA: TGTGCCAGCAGTTACGGGGGGACTAGCACAGATACGCAGTATTTT.

V usage is TRBV6-6 and J usage is TRBJ2-1; 15 nucleotides match TRBD2. Trimming at V came to 8 bases and at J to 4 bases, leaving 6 bases not matched to a gene. In germline, CDR1 is MNHNY, CDR2 SVGAGI (reference sequence). This CDR3 is 16 amino acids long. As DNA, the CDR3 is TGTGCCAGCCTCCCGGGACTAGCGGGGGGATACAATGAGCAGTTCTTC. It encodes CASLPGLAGGYNEQFF.

V is TRBV4-3 and J is TRBJ1-2, with TRBD1 as a possible D gene (5 bases). The CDR3 has 14 residues. Deletions cut 0 bases from V and 7 bases from J, with 12 bases between. Germline values: CDR1 LGHNA, CDR2 YSLEER. The CDR3 reads CASSQDPRVPGYTF. In nucleotides, the CDR3 is TGCGCCAGCAGCCAAGATCCCAGGGTACCTGGCTACACCTTC.

The rearrangement joins TRBV11-2 to TRBJ2-3, with 10 nucleotides matching TRBD1. The trim removed 2 bases at V and 3 bases at J, leaving 5 bases unmatched. This CDR3 contains 16 residues. Germline values: CDR1 SGHAT, CDR2 FQNNGV. CDR3 loop: CASSLNRDRGTDTQYF. CDR3 DNA sequence: TGTGCCAGCAGCTTAAACCGGGACAGGGGTACAGATACGCAGTATTTT. The full variable domain, in which reference TRBV11-2 and TRBJ2-3 provide the parts outside the CDR3, is EAGVAQSPRYKIIEKRQSVAFWCNPISGHATLYWYQQILGQGPKLLIQFQNNGVVDDSQLPKDRFSAERLKGVDSTLKIQPAKLEDSAVYLCASSLNRDRGTDTQYFGPGTRLTVL.

The chain has TRBV19 and TRBJ1-2, with D tentatively TRBD1 (5 bases). The CDR3 totals 15 residues. V lost 1 base and J 1 base, leaving 10 bases between the germline ends. CDR1 LNHDA and CDR2 SQIVND come from the germline V gene (reference sequence). The DNA of the CDR3 is TGTGCCAGTAGTATAGCATCAGGGTTTAACTATGGCTACACCTTC. Its translation is CASSIASGFNYGYTF.

In its sample, this clone was seen a few times. The chain links TRBV5-1 to TRBJ2-1; the D is unclear. Germline CDR1 reads SGHRS; CDR2 reads YFSETQ. The CDR3 has 11 amino acids. Trimming took off 4 bases at V and 10 bases at J, with 9 bases between the two ends. The chain's CDR3 is CASSARYEQFF. The CDR3 DNA is TGCGCCAGCAGCGCGCGATACGAGCAGTTCTTC.

The rearrangement uses TRBV28 and TRBJ2-5; 7 nucleotides match TRBD2. The DNA matches TRBJ2-7 better at its end, which makes the J call doubtful. Germline CDR1 and CDR2: MDHEN and SYDVKM. The CDR3 loop spans 16 amino acids. CDR3 in amino acids: CASSFRSGRASYEQYF. The CDR3 coding sequence is TGTGCCAGCAGTTTCCGGTCAGGGAGGGCCTCCTACGAGCAGTACTTC.

The chain uses TRBV27 and TRBJ2-6; TRBD1 aligns across 10 bases. From germline, CDR1 is MNHEY and CDR2 SMNVEV (reference sequence). After removal of 5 bases from V and 2 bases from J, the junction contained 12 bases not matched to a gene. This CDR3 has 19 amino acids. The CDR3 bases are TGTGCCAGCAGTACCCGGGACAGGGGCCCCATTACTGGGGCCAACGTCCTGACTTTC. It yields the protein CASSTRDRGPITGANVLTF.

The chain is built from TRBV5-6 and TRBJ2-7, with 8 bases aligning to TRBD2. The V segment lost 0 bases and the J segment 2 bases; nucleotides outside the gene matches: 7. CDR3 length: 16 residues. Germline assignment: CDR1 SGHDT and CDR2 YYEEEE. The chain's CDR3 is CASSLGGSGVAYEQYF. The CDR3 DNA follows: TGTGCCAGCAGCTTGGGGGGTAGCGGGGTGGCCTACGAGCAGTACTTC.

V is TRBV14 and J is TRBJ2-7; TRBD2 matches at 9 bases. Germline V CDR1 and CDR2: SGHDN, FVKESK. V lost 4 bases and J lost 4; bases outside the gene matches: 5. The CDR3 spans 14 residues. CDR3 in amino acids: CASSPGLAGYEQYF. The DNA of the CDR3 is TGTGCCAGCAGCCCAGGTCTAGCGGGGTACGAGCAGTACTTC.

This chain links TRBV27 with TRBJ2-5; D is perhaps TRBD2 (6 bases). Trimming removed 1 base at V and 7 bases at J, with 19 bases between. The CDR3 length is 16 residues. The germline gives CDR1 MNHEY, CDR2 SMNVEV (reference sequence). CDR3 in DNA: TGTGCCAGCAGTTTATTTGGGGAAGGCCTGGGGGGGACCCAGTACTTC. It encodes CASSLFGEGLGGTQYF.

The rearrangement uses TRBV28 and TRBJ2-2; D is undetermined. V was trimmed by 3 bases and J by 6 bases, leaving 14 bases between them. The CDR3 contains 15 residues. Germline CDR1 and CDR2: MDHEN and SYDVKM. The CDR3 region has the DNA TGTGCCAGCAGTTTGACCAGGCCCGAAGCCGGGGAGCTGTTTTTT. It encodes CASSLTRPEAGELFF.

In this sample, this clone turned up a few times. The CDR3 here is CASSSGSGQATSSIQYF. For the CDR3, the DNA is TGTGCCAGCAGCTCCGGATCGGGACAGGCCACGTCTAGCATTCAGTACTTC. This chain uses TRBV5-4 with TRBJ2-4, with 8 bases that match TRBD1. J lost 9 bases, V lost 3 bases, and 17 bases had no gene match. The CDR3 sequence is 17 residues long. Germline assignment: CDR1 SGHNT and CDR2 YYREEE (reference sequence).

V is TRBV10-2 and J is TRBJ2-3, with TRBD2 identical over 12 bases. The germline V gene has CDR1 WSHSY and CDR2 SAAADI. Trimming removed 8 bases from V and 3 bases from J; junction bases left unmatched: 9. This CDR3 is 16 amino acids long. CDR3 amino acids: CASVPSGGAGTDTQYF. In nucleotides, the CDR3 is TGCGCCAGCGTTCCTAGCGGGGGGGCCGGGACAGATACGCAGTATTTT.

The rearrangement joins TRBV13 to TRBJ2-3, with unresolved D. Germline assignment: CDR1 PRHDT and CDR2 FYEKMQ (reference sequence). This CDR3 is built from 13 residues. V lost 1 base to trimming and J lost 6 bases, with 8 bases between them. The CDR3 bases are TGTGCCAGCAGCTTAGTAAGCGAGGATACGCAGTATTTT. Translating gives CASSLVSEDTQYF.

The rearrangement links TRBV6-5 to TRBJ2-7; tentatively, D is TRBD2 (7 bases). V lost 2 bases to trimming and J lost 1 base, with 12 bases between them. Germline CDR1 and CDR2: MNHEY and SVGAGI. This CDR3 is built from 15 residues. CDR3 region: CASSYGGAGSYEQYF. For the CDR3, the DNA is TGTGCCAGCAGTTACGGGGGGGCTGGATCCTACGAGCAGTACTTC.

The V call is TRBV18, the J call TRBJ1-4, with D hard to call. From germline, CDR1 is KGHSH and CDR2 LQKENI. Trimming left V 2 bases short and J 8 bases short, with 18 bases between. CDR3 length: 16 residues. CDR3 sequence (DNA): TGTGCCAGCTCACCAGGAAAGGCCCCAGGAAGGGAAAAACTGTTTTTT. It translates to CASSPGKAPGREKLFF.

The chain is built from TRBV5-1 and TRBJ1-2, with a weak D call TRBD1 (6 bases). Trimming took off 0 bases at V and 5 bases at J, with 14 bases between the two ends. CDR3 length equals 15 residues. The germline V gene has CDR1 SGHRS and CDR2 YFSETQ. The CDR3 nucleotides are TGCGCCAGCAGCTTGGCATTGGACAGCTATTATGGCTACACCTTC. This codes for CASSLALDSYYGYTF.

V is TRBV5-4 and J is TRBJ2-5; the D is unclear. The CDR3 extends over 12 amino acids. V was pared by 0 bases and J by 5 bases, with 5 bases between. Germline V CDR1 and CDR2: SGHNT, YYREEE (reference sequence). The CDR3 DNA sequence: TGTGCCAGCAGCTTGGGCCGGGAGACCCAGTACTTC. Amino acids: CASSLGRETQYF.

This clone has only a few counts. The CDR3 loop is CASRGLAGTGELFF. The CDR3 DNA follows: TGTGCCAGCAGGGGTCTAGCGGGCACCGGGGAGCTGTTTTTT. The genes are TRBV28 and TRBJ2-2, with 8 bases identical to TRBD2. CDR1 is MDHEN, CDR2 SYDVKM, per germline. This CDR3 is built from 14 residues. The trim removed 6 bases at V and 4 bases at J, leaving 4 bases unmatched.

The V call is TRBV6-6, the J call TRBJ2-7; 9 bases line up with TRBD1. The junction had 4 bases not matched to a gene; V was cut back by 6 bases and J by 4 bases. CDR1 is MNHNY and CDR2 is SVGAGI in the germline V gene (reference sequence). There are 13 residues in the CDR3. CDR3 nucleotide sequence: TGTGCCAGCAGACCGGGACAGGGTTACGAGCAGTACTTC. Translated: CASRPGQGYEQYF.